These 32 T cell receptor beta chains were sequenced from one sample in a study of OX40 agonist ivuxolimab in advanced cancers. Here immunoSEQ multiplex PCR was the method, and the copy in TCRdb shows in-frame clones only, minus some. The sample has some 100,000 clones; 92% are singletons. The source material was CD4+ or CD8+ T cells sorted from blood, sampled in a trial of the OX40 agonist ivuxolimab. All receptors derive from an adult with an advanced solid tumor such as melanoma, head and neck, liver or kidney cancer.

The V gene is TRBV13, the J gene TRBJ2-7; 9 bases are a match to TRBD1. Germline CDR1 and CDR2: PRHDT and FYEKMQ (reference sequence). The V and J ends lost 4 bases and 4 bases, in that order; junction bases with no gene match: 11. The CDR3 consists of 16 residues. The chain's CDR3 is CASSSQTGGQFYEQYF. The CDR3 coding sequence is TGTGCCAGCAGCTCTCAAACAGGGGGCCAGTTTTACGAGCAGTACTTC.

This clone showed up just once. J is TRBJ2-1 and V is TRBV15, with TRBD1 identical over 9 bases. Trimming cost V 5 bases and J 4 bases; bases outside gene matches: 3. The CDR3 length is 14 residues. From germline, CDR1 is LNHNV and CDR2 YYDKDF (reference sequence). CDR3 nucleotides: TGTGCCACCAGCGGGGACAGGGAGTACAATGAGCAGTTCTTC. Translating it yields CATSGDREYNEQFF. Drawing the rest from reference TRBV15 and TRBJ2-1, the complete variable domain is DAMVIQNPRYQVTQFGKPVTLSCSQTLNHNVMYWYQQKSSQAPKLLFHYYDKDFNNEADTPDNFQSRRPNTSFCFLDIRSPGLGDTAMYLCATSGDREYNEQFFGPGTRLTVL.

This clone has only one observation. In DNA form, the CDR3 reads TGTGCCAGTTCCGGGTGGCGCTTGGGGACAGCCTCATACGAGCAGTACTTC. Translated, it gives CASSGWRLGTASYEQYF. This sequence joins TRBV19 and TRBJ2-7; 7 bases are shared with TRBD1. The CDR3 contains 17 residues. The V gene end was trimmed by 8 bases and the J gene end by 4 bases; junction bases not matched to a gene: 20. Germline assignment: CDR1 LNHDA and CDR2 SQIVND (reference sequence).

This chain joins TRBV25-1 and TRBJ1-2; D not certain. Germline V lookup: CDR1 MGHDK, CDR2 SYGVNS. The CDR3 covers 11 residues. The V end lost 5 bases, the J end lost 5 bases, and 6 bases lay between the germline ends. The CDR3 DNA is TGTGCCAGCAGTAACAGATATGGCTACACCTTC. Its translation: CASSNRYGYTF.

The rearrangement joins TRBV4-1 to TRBJ2-7; 10 bases match TRBD2. Germline CDR1 and CDR2: MGHRA and YSYEKL. Trimming at V came to 4 bases and at J to 3 bases, leaving 3 bases not matched to a gene. This CDR3 is 14 amino acids long. The CDR3, as DNA: TGCGCCAGCAGCCCCGGACTAGCGGACTACGAGCAGTACTTC. Its translation is CASSPGLADYEQYF.

The V call is TRBV28, the J call TRBJ1-4; D is ambiguous. The length of the CDR3 is 14 residues. Looked up from germline, CDR1 is MDHEN and CDR2 is SYDVKM. Trimming shortened V by 6 bases and J by 8 bases, and 16 bases separated the two germline ends. Here the CDR3 DNA reads TGTGCCAGCAGCCCGTTTGCCCCGGGAGAAAAACTGTTTTTT. This translates into CASSPFAPGEKLFF.

The gene calls are TRBV5-1 and TRBJ2-3; D is perhaps TRBD1 or TRBD2 (5 bases each). Trimming left V 6 bases short and J 0 bases short, with 11 bases between. In germline, CDR1 is SGHRS, CDR2 YFSETQ. CDR3 length: 14 amino acids. In DNA form, the CDR3 reads TGCGCCAGCATTGAGGGGTCGAGCACAGATACGCAGTATTTT. This gives the protein CASIEGSSTDTQYF.

The J gene is TRBJ2-2, the V gene TRBV29-1; D remains unclear. With 5 bases removed from V and 3 bases from J, the gap between germline ends came to 4 bases. Germline values: CDR1 SQVTM, CDR2 ANQGSEA. This CDR3 is 11 amino acids long. CDR3: CSVTYTGELFF. The CDR3 nucleotides are TGCAGCGTTACCTACACCGGGGAGCTGTTTTTT.

This clone was counted once. The V and J genes are TRBV9 and TRBJ2-2; TRBD1 agrees at 7 bases. Germline CDR1 reads SGDLS; CDR2 reads YYNGEE. The V segment lost 4 bases and the J segment 1 base; nucleotides outside the gene matches: 4. This CDR3 is 15 amino acids long. CDR3 sequence reads: CASSPHRGNTGELFF. The CDR3, as DNA: TGTGCCAGCAGCCCGCACAGGGGGAACACCGGGGAGCTGTTTTTT.

The V call is TRBV6-4, the J call TRBJ1-5; no definite D call. The length of the CDR3 is 14 residues. The V end was cut by 6 bases, the J end by 0 bases, with 9 bases between. Germline CDR1 is MRHNA and CDR2 is SNTAGT. The CDR3 is CASSFIYSNQPQHF. Here the CDR3 DNA reads TGTGCCAGCAGCTTCATTTATAGCAATCAGCCCCAGCATTTT.

The rearrangement uses TRBV7-9 and TRBJ2-3; weak D call: TRBD2 (6 bases). The germline V gene has CDR1 SEHNR and CDR2 FQNEAQ (reference sequence). This CDR3 contains 17 residues. The V and J ends lost 5 bases and 6 bases respectively, with 24 bases between them. CDR3 in DNA: TGTGCCAGCAGCCAGAAGGGGTGGGGGGAATCGGCGGATACGCAGTATTTT. Translating it yields CASSQKGWGESADTQYF.

This clone showed up just once. V is TRBV5-6 and J is TRBJ2-7, with a weak D call TRBD2 (5 bases). This CDR3 comprises 12 residues. Trimming left V 2 bases short and J 8 bases short, with 11 bases between. CDR1 is SGHDT and CDR2 is YYEEEE in the germline V gene. The CDR3 DNA follows: TGTGCCAGCAGCTTTCAGCGGAGCCAGCAGTACTTC. It translates to CASSFQRSQQYF. Combining the CDR3 with reference TRBV5-6 and TRBJ2-7 gives the whole variable domain DAGVTQSPTHLIKTRGQQVTLRCSPKSGHDTVSWYQQALGQGPQFIFQYYEEEERQRGNFPDRFSGHQFPNYSSELNVNALLLGDSALYLCASSFQRSQQYFGPGTRLTVT.

This clone was detected only a few times. Here the CDR3 reads CASSLKGGNEKLFF. CDR3 sequence (DNA): TGTGCCAGCAGCTTGAAAGGGGGAAATGAAAAACTGTTTTTT. This chain uses TRBV7-9 with TRBJ1-4, with D possibly TRBD1 on 6 matching bases. Germline-derived CDR1 and CDR2 are SEHNR and FQNEAQ (reference sequence). Trimming pared 3 bases from V and 5 bases from J, leaving 10 bases between. CDR3 length equals 14 residues.

The V and J genes are TRBV28 and TRBJ2-7; no definite D call. V was cut by 6 bases and J by 5 bases, with 17 bases left in between. The CDR3 totals 14 residues. The germline CDR1 and CDR2 sequences are MDHEN and SYDVKM. The CDR3 loop is CASSFSTTTNEQYF. DNA for the CDR3: TGTGCCAGCAGCTTCTCCACCACCACGAACGAGCAGTACTTC.

CDR3 region: CASSFSMGNYGYTF. The CDR3, as DNA: TGTGCCAGCAGCTTCTCCATGGGGAACTATGGCTACACCTTC. J is TRBJ1-2 and V is TRBV5-8; no definite D call. With 2 bases removed from V and 2 bases from J, the gap between germline ends came to 10 bases. CDR3 length: 14 amino acids. The germline gives CDR1 SGHTS, CDR2 YDEGEE.

The chain recombines TRBV27 with TRBJ1-5; D gene ambiguous. This CDR3 comprises 15 residues. From germline, CDR1 is MNHEY and CDR2 SMNVEV (reference sequence). V was pared by 1 base and J by 3 bases, with 10 bases between. CDR3 residues: CASSLFGGDNQPQHF. The CDR3 DNA reads as TGTGCCAGCAGTTTATTCGGCGGGGACAATCAGCCCCAGCATTTT.

The chain combines TRBV27 with TRBJ2-2, with 10 nucleotides matching TRBD2. The CDR3 totals 17 residues. Per the germline V gene, CDR1 is MNHEY and CDR2 is SMNVEV (reference sequence). The trim removed 5 bases at V and 4 bases at J, leaving 10 bases unmatched. Here the CDR3 DNA reads TGTGCCAGCAGTCCCACCGGGGCTAGCGGGAGCACCGGGGAGCTGTTTTTT. This encodes CASSPTGASGSTGELFF.

The chain has TRBV9 and TRBJ1-5; 12 bases are a match to TRBD1. This CDR3 contains 17 residues. The germline V gene encodes CDR1 SGDLS and CDR2 YYNGEE. V shed 4 bases and J 2 bases; nucleotides not matched to a gene: 7. The CDR3 spells CASSPGTGGAGNQPQHF. As DNA, the CDR3 is TGTGCCAGCAGCCCTGGGACAGGGGGCGCCGGCAATCAGCCCCAGCATTTT.

This clone has only a few counts. The rearrangement uses TRBV29-1 and TRBJ1-5; D gene ambiguous. The CDR3 runs 12 residues. V lost 6 bases to trimming and J lost 5 bases, with 11 bases between them. Germline CDR1 reads SQVTM; CDR2 reads ANQGSEA. The CDR3 DNA reads TGCAGCGTCGGGGAGTGGGATCAGCCCCAGCATTTT. Amino acids: CSVGEWDQPQHF.

The chain links TRBV2 to TRBJ1-2; the match to TRBD1 covers 7 bases. The length of the CDR3 is 14 residues. Germline values: CDR1 SNHLY, CDR2 FYNNEI. V shed 0 bases, J shed 3 bases, and the junction held 1 base outside the gene matches. The CDR3 coding sequence is TGTGCCAGCAGTGAAGCAACAGGGGACTATGGCTACACCTTC. It specifies CASSEATGDYGYTF.

This clone was recorded a few times. The chain recombines TRBV6-5 with TRBJ1-1; possibly TRBD1 for D (6 bases). There are 12 residues in the CDR3. V gave up 6 bases and J gave up 2 bases, with 7 bases separating them. CDR1 is MNHEY, CDR2 SVGAGI, per germline. The DNA for the CDR3 is TGTGCCAGCAGGGGACACAACACTGAAGCTTTCTTT. Protein: CASRGHNTEAFF.

This clone is medium-sized by share. The chain is built from TRBV18 and TRBJ1-2, with D possibly being TRBD1 (5 bases). The germline V and J ends were trimmed by 0 bases and 4 bases, with 12 bases remaining between them. Looked up from germline, CDR1 is KGHSH and CDR2 is LQKENI. This CDR3 has 15 residues. As DNA, the CDR3 is TGTGCCAGCTCACCACCGGAGACAGTGCCCTATGGCTACACCTTC. It encodes CASSPPETVPYGYTF.

The CDR3 reads CASSYSGGRADTQYF. CDR3 nucleotide sequence: TGTGCCAGCAGTTATAGCGGGGGGAGGGCAGATACGCAGTATTTT. V usage is TRBV6-5 and J usage is TRBJ2-3, with 10 bases matching TRBD2. V lost 3 bases to trimming and J lost 4 bases; unmatched junction nucleotides: 4. The germline gives CDR1 MNHEY, CDR2 SVGAGI. The CDR3 consists of 15 residues.

The CDR3 region is CASSQESGPYEQYF. The CDR3 DNA reads as TGCGCCAGCAGCCAAGAGTCTGGACCCTACGAGCAGTACTTC. The chain has TRBV4-1 and TRBJ2-7; D unresolved. The CDR3 length is 14 residues. V was pared by 0 bases and J by 2 bases, with 8 bases between. The germline CDR1 and CDR2 sequences are MGHRA and YSYEKL.

The chain employs TRBV6-5 and TRBJ1-2; D not certain. CDR3 length: 14 residues. Looked up from germline, CDR1 is MNHEY and CDR2 is SVGAGI. The V gene lost 5 bases and the J gene lost 5 bases, with 15 bases spanning the gap. CDR3 DNA sequence: TGTGCCAGCAGTCCCGTTGGGTCTATGTATGGCTACACCTTC. The encoded protein is CASSPVGSMYGYTF.

The CDR3 DNA follows: TGTGCCATCAGTGAACATGGGAATGAAGCTTTCTTT. Amino acid sequence: CAISEHGNEAFF. The chain joins TRBV10-3 to TRBJ1-1; D is ambiguous. CDR1 and CDR2 from the germline V gene are ENHRY and SYGVKD. V lost 3 bases to trimming and J lost 7 bases, with 9 bases between them. The CDR3 covers 12 residues.

V is TRBV5-5 and J is TRBJ1-6; 7 nucleotides agree with TRBD1. The CDR3 length is 15 residues. J gave up 5 bases and V 6 bases, and 8 bases lay outside the gene matches. CDR1 is SGHKS and CDR2 is YYEKEE in the germline V gene (reference sequence). Written as DNA, the CDR3 is TGTGCCAGCACCGAAGCAGGGGGGGATAATTCACCCCTCCACTTT. Translating it yields CASTEAGGDNSPLHF. The complete variable domain, with remaining parts taken from reference TRBV5-5 and TRBJ1-6, reads DAGVTQSPTHLIKTRGQQVTLRCSPISGHKSVSWYQQVLGQGPQFIFQYYEKEERGRGNFPDRFSARQFPNYSSELNVNALLLGDSALYLCASTEAGGDNSPLHFGNGTRLTVT.

The V call is TRBV27, the J call TRBJ1-1; D is uncertain. V lost 2 bases and J 5 bases, leaving 15 bases between the germline ends. Germline CDR1 MNHEY, CDR2 SMNVEV (reference sequence). The CDR3 consists of 15 residues. CDR3 coding DNA: TGTGCCAGCAGTTTAGCACTCACCGGAGGGACTGAAGCTTTCTTT. The encoded protein is CASSLALTGGTEAFF.

This sequence joins TRBV7-6 and TRBJ2-1; 11 nucleotides match TRBD1. Germline loops: CDR1 SGHVS, CDR2 FNYEAQ. The CDR3 has 16 amino acids. The junction had 6 bases not matched to a gene; V was cut back by 2 bases and J by 6 bases. The CDR3 region is CASSLSPGTGGNEQFF. DNA of the CDR3: TGTGCCAGCAGCTTAAGTCCCGGGACAGGGGGCAATGAGCAGTTCTTC.

The V and J genes are TRBV7-2 and TRBJ2-3, with a weak D call TRBD2 (5 bases). CDR1 is SGHTA, CDR2 FQGNSA, per germline. The V end was cut by 2 bases, the J end by 1 base, with 13 bases between. The CDR3 has 16 amino acids. The CDR3 protein is CASSLSLAIRTDTQYF. Written as DNA, the CDR3 is TGTGCCAGCAGCTTATCCTTAGCGATACGCACAGATACGCAGTATTTT.

This chain joins TRBV30 and TRBJ1-1, with unresolved D. Trimming took off 3 bases at V and 7 bases at J, with 9 bases between the two ends. Germline V gene lookup returns CDR1 GTSNPN and CDR2 SVGIG (reference sequence). The CDR3 contains 11 residues. In nucleotides, the CDR3 is TGTGCCTGGAGCTCCGACGGTGAAGCTTTCTTT. Translating it yields CAWSSDGEAFF.

The V gene is TRBV27, the J gene TRBJ2-1; unclear D gene. Germline V gene sequence: CDR1 MNHEY, CDR2 SMNVEV (reference sequence). This CDR3 spans 13 amino acids. The V gene lost 6 bases and the J gene lost 7 bases, with 13 bases spanning the gap. The CDR3 DNA follows: TGTGCCAGCAGCGTGTCTATAGTTAATGAGCAGTTCTTC. This sequence encodes CASSVSIVNEQFF.